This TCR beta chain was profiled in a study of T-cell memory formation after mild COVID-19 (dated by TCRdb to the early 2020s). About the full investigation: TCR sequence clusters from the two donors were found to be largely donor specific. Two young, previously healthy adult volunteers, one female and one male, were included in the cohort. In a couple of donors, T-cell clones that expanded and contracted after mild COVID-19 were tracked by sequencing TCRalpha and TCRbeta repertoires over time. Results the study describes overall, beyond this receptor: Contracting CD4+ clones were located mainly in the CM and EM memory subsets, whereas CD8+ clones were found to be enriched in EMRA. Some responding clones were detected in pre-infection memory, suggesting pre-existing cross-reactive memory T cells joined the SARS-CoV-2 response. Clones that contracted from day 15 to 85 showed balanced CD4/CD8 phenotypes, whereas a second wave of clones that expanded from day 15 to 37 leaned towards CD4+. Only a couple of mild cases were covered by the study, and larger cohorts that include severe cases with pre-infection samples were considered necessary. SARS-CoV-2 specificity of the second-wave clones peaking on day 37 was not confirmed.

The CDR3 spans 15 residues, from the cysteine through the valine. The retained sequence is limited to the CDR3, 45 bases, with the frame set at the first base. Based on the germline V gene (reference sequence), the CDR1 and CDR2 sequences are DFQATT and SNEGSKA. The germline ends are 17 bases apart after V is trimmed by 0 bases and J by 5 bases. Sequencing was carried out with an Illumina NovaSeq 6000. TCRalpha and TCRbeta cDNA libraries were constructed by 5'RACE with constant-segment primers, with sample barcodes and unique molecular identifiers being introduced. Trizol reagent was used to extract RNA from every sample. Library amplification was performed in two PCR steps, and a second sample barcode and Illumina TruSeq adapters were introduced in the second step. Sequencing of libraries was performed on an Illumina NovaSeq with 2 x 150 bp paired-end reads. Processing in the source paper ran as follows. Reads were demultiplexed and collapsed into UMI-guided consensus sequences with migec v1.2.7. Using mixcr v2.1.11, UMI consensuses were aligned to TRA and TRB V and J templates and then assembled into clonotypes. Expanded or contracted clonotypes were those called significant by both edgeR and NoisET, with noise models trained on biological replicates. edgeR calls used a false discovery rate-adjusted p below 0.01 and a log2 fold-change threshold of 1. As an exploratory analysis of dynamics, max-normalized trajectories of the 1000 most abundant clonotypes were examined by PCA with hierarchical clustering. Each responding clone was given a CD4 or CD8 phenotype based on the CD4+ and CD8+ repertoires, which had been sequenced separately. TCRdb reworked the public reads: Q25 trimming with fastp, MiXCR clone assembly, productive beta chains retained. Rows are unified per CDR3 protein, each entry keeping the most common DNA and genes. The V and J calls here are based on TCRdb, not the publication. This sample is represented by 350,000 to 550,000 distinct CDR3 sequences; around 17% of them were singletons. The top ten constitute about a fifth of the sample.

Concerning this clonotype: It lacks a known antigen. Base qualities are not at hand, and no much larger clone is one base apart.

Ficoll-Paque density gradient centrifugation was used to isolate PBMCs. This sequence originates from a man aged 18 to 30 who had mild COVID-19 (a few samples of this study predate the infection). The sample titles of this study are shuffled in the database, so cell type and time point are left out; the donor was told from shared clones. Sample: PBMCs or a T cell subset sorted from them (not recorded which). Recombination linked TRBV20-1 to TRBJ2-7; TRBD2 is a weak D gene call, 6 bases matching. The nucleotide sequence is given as TGCAGTGCTAGAGATTCTTTGGCGGGCGGGGACGAGCAGTACGTC. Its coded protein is CSARDSLAGGDEQYV.